These 17 T cell receptor beta chains were all obtained from the same sample, sequenced in a study of cytomegalovirus exposure and HLA in healthy donors. The PCR made use of 60 Vbeta and 13 Jbeta primers. Libraries were prepared by immunoSEQ multiplex PCR; TCRdb keeps only in-frame clonotypes and omits some of them. This table has tens of thousands of clones, 55% to 65% appearing once. The specimen sequenced was PBMCs. The receptors were sampled from a woman aged 45-65 years in good health and CMV-seronegative.

This rearrangement joins TRBV5-8 to TRBJ1-3, with no clear D. CDR1 and CDR2 (germline): SGHTS, YDEGEE. The CDR3 has 15 amino acids. The V gene lost 2 bases and the J gene lost 0 bases, with 9 bases spanning the gap. In DNA form, the CDR3 reads TGTGCCAGCAGCTTCGCGGGGAACTCTGGAAACACCATATATTTT. It yields the protein CASSFAGNSGNTIYF.

This clone has only one observation. This chain uses TRBV6-1 with TRBJ2-7; TRBD2 might be the D (7 bases). Germline values: CDR1 MNHNS, CDR2 SASEGT. The CDR3 is 14 residues long. With 1 base removed from V and 4 bases from J, the gap between germline ends came to 11 bases. The DNA of the CDR3 is TGTGCCAGCAGTGAAGGGGGAGGGGGGTACGAGCAGTACTTC. This translates into CASSEGGGGYEQYF.

V gene TRBV28 combines with J gene TRBJ2-3; the match to TRBD2 covers 7 bases. The trim removed 8 bases at V and 4 bases at J, leaving 3 bases unmatched. CDR1 MDHEN and CDR2 SYDVKM come from the germline V gene. This CDR3 is built from 12 residues. The CDR3 nucleotides are TGTGCCAGCCGGGGGGAAGCAGATACGCAGTATTTT. It yields the protein CASRGEADTQYF.

V gene TRBV7-2 combines with J gene TRBJ2-3, with 10 bases that match TRBD2. Germline CDR1 is SGHTA and CDR2 is FQGNSA. Losses at the gene ends were 0 bases for V and 2 bases for J; bases not matched to a gene: 8. The length of the CDR3 is 18 residues. The CDR3 DNA is TGTGCCAGCAGCTTAGCCTCCAGAGCGGGAGGGGCCACAGATACGCAGTATTTT. It encodes CASSLASRAGGATDTQYF.

CDR3 bases: TGTGCCTGGACAAAGGCGGGAGGAAACAATGAGCAGTTCTTC. Translated, it gives CAWTKAGGNNEQFF. The chain is built from TRBV30 and TRBJ2-1, with 8 bases lining up with TRBD2. The CDR3 spans 14 residues. J lost 5 bases, V lost 4 bases, and 7 bases had no gene match. The germline CDR1 and CDR2 sequences are GTSNPN and SVGIG (reference sequence).

The DNA for the CDR3 is TGTGCCAGTAGGGGGACTAGCGGGTACCAAGAGACCCAGTACTTC. Translated: CASRGTSGYQETQYF. V is TRBV19 and J is TRBJ2-5, with 12 bases identical to TRBD2. The CDR3 runs to 15 residues. After removal of 6 bases from V and 0 bases from J, the junction contained 2 bases not matched to a gene. Germline CDR1 reads LNHDA; CDR2 reads SQIVND (reference sequence).

To note about this clone: The likely explanation is a read error, given a far larger clone one base away. This chain connects TRBV6-4 to TRBJ2-5; weak D call: TRBD2 (6 bases). Germline values: CDR1 MRHNA, CDR2 SNTAGT. The CDR3 is made up of 14 amino acids. CDR3 sequence (DNA): TGTGACAGCAGTCCGACCGGGACTGCGGAGACCCAGTACTTC. Protein: CDSSPTGTAETQYF.

The chain uses TRBV7-8 and TRBJ1-5; 8 bases map to TRBD1. This CDR3 region has 15 residues. Germline assignment: CDR1 SGHVS and CDR2 FQNEAQ. The V and J ends lost 2 bases and 4 bases, in that order; junction bases with no gene match: 4. Here the CDR3 DNA reads TGTGCCAGCAGCTTAAGACAGGGGATGAATCAGCCCCAGCATTTT. This translates into CASSLRQGMNQPQHF.

The chain joins TRBV5-1 to TRBJ2-4; TRBD1 aligns across 9 bases. There are 14 residues in the CDR3. V lost 4 bases to trimming and J lost 6 bases; unmatched junction nucleotides: 5. From germline, CDR1 is SGHRS and CDR2 YFSETQ. CDR3 bases: TGCGCCAGCAGCGTCGGGACAGGGCTAAACATTCAGTACTTC. Translating it yields CASSVGTGLNIQYF. The whole variable domain, filled in from reference TRBV5-1 and TRBJ2-4, reads KAGVTQTPRYLIKTRGQQVTLSCSPISGHRSVSWYQQTPGQGLQFLFEYFSETQRNKGNFPGRFSGRQFSNSRSEMNVSTLELGDSALYLCASSVGTGLNIQYFGAGTRLSVL.

J is TRBJ1-1 and V is TRBV30; 10 nucleotides align to TRBD1. The trim removed 2 bases at V and 3 bases at J, leaving 9 bases unmatched. In germline, CDR1 is GTSNPN, CDR2 SVGIG (reference sequence). The CDR3 is made up of 16 amino acids. The CDR3 bases are TGTGCCTGGAGTTCCGGGGACAGGGGATTTGACACTGAAGCTTTCTTT. Its protein product is CAWSSGDRGFDTEAFF.

The chain combines TRBV10-3 with TRBJ2-3, with 7 positions matching TRBD2. V dropped 9 bases and J dropped 0; count of bases not matched to a gene: 6. The germline V gene has CDR1 ENHRY and CDR2 SYGVKD. This CDR3 has 14 amino acids. The CDR3 sequence is CAILAGPSTDTQYF. In nucleotides, the CDR3 is TGTGCCATTTTAGCGGGTCCCAGCACAGATACGCAGTATTTT.

V usage is TRBV5-1 and J usage is TRBJ2-1; perhaps TRBD2 as D (6 bases). The germline V gene has CDR1 SGHRS and CDR2 YFSETQ. This CDR3 contains 13 residues. Trimming left V 4 bases short and J 5 bases short, with 10 bases between. CDR3 residues: CASSRDFDNEQFF. CDR3 sequence (DNA): TGCGCCAGCAGCAGGGACTTTGACAATGAGCAGTTCTTC.

The rearrangement uses TRBV6-6 and TRBJ2-2, with a tentative D call TRBD2 (5 bases). With 3 bases removed from V and 5 bases from J, the gap between germline ends came to 13 bases. The CDR3 is 15 amino acids. CDR1 and CDR2 (germline): MNHNY, SVGAGI (reference sequence). In nucleotides, the CDR3 is TGTGCCAGCAGTTATGCAGCCTCGGGAACCGGGGAGCTGTTTTTT. Translating it yields CASSYAASGTGELFF.

This clone came up once. In DNA form, the CDR3 reads TGCGCCAGCAGCTTTAACAGCCGGAACACTGAAGCTTTCTTT. Translation gives CASSFNSRNTEAFF. J is TRBJ1-1 and V is TRBV5-1; D is undetermined. The CDR3 spans 14 residues. Trimming pared 2 bases from V and 1 base from J, leaving 9 bases between. Germline CDR1 reads SGHRS; CDR2 reads YFSETQ.

This clone was seen only a few times. This chain joins TRBV29-1 and TRBJ2-1; no firm D call. This CDR3 is 11 amino acids long. Germline V gene sequence: CDR1 SQVTM, CDR2 ANQGSEA. Trimming stripped 7 bases from V and 2 bases from J, with 6 bases between. The CDR3 region has the DNA TGCAGCGCTGGCCCCTACAATGAGCAGTTCTTC. Its translation: CSAGPYNEQFF.

The chain uses TRBV28 and TRBJ2-3; possible D gene TRBD2, 6 bases. Between the trimmed V and J ends, which lost 0 bases and 0 bases, there was a span of 10 bases. CDR1 and CDR2 from the germline V gene are MDHEN and SYDVKM. The CDR3 length is 16 residues. The CDR3 sequence is CASSLWIAVSTDTQYF. The DNA of the CDR3 is TGTGCCAGCAGTTTATGGATAGCGGTTAGCACAGATACGCAGTATTTT.

This clone was observed a few times. The chain employs TRBV7-9 and TRBJ1-5; D perhaps matches TRBD1 (5 bases). From germline, CDR1 is SEHNR and CDR2 FQNEAQ (reference sequence). V lost 6 bases and J lost 4, with 13 bases in between. The CDR3 contains 14 residues. The chain's CDR3 is CASSHQGLNQPQHF. The CDR3 DNA reads as TGTGCCAGCAGTCATCAGGGATTGAATCAGCCCCAGCATTTT.